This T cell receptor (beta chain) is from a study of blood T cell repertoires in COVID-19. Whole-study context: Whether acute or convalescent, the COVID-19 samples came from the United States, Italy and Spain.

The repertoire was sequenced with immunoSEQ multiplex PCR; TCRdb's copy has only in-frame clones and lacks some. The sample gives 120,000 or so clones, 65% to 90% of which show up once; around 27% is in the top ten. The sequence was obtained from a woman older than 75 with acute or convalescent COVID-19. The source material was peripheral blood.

The CDR3 DNA reads as TGTGCCAGCAGCTCACTGACAGGAAATAACTATGGCTACACCTTC. This encodes CASSSLTGNNYGYTF. J is TRBJ1-2 and V is TRBV7-6; possible D gene TRBD1, 6 bases. Germline V CDR1 and CDR2: SGHVS, FNYEAQ. V lost 4 bases, J lost 1 base, and 13 bases lay in between. The CDR3 extends over 15 amino acids.